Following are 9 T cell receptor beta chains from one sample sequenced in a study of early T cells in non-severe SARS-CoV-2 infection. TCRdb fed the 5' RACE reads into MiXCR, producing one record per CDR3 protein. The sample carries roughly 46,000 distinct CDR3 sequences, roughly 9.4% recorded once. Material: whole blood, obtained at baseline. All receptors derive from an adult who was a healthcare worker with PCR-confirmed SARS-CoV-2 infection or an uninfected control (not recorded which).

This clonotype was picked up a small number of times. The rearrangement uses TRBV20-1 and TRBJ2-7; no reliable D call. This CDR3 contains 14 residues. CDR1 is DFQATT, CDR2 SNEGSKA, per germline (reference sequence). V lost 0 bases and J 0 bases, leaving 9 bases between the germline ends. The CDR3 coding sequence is TGCAGTGCTAGAGATCCCCGCCGCTCCTACGAGCAGTACTTC. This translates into CSARDPRRSYEQYF.

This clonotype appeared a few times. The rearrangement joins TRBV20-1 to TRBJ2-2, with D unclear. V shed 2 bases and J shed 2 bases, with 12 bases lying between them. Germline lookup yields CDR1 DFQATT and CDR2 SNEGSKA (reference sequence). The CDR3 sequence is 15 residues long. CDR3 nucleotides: TGCAGTGCTAGAAAGGGTCTACTAAACACCGGGGAGCTGTTTTTT. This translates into CSARKGLLNTGELFF.

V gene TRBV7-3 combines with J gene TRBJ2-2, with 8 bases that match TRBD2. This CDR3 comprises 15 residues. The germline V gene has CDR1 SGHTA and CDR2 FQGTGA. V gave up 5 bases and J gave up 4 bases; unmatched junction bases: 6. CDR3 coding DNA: TGTGCCAGCAGCATAAGCGGGAGTGGCACCGGGGAGCTGTTTTTT. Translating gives CASSISGSGTGELFF.

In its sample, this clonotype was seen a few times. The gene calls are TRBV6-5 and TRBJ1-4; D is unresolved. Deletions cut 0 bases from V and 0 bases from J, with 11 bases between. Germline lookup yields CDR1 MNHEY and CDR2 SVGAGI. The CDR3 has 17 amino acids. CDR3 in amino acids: CASSYSPTAATNEKLFF. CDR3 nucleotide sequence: TGTGCCAGCAGTTACTCCCCGACGGCAGCAACTAATGAAAAACTGTTTTTT.

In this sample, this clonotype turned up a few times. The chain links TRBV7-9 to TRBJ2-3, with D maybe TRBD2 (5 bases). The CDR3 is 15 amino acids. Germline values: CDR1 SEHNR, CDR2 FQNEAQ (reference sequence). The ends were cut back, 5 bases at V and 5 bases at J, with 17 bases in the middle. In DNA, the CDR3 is TGTGCCAGCAGCCCCTTGGGCCCCCGGGGAGATACGCAGTATTTT. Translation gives CASSPLGPRGDTQYF. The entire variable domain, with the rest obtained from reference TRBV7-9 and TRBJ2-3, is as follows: DTGVSQNPRHKITKRGQNVTFRCDPISEHNRLYWYRQTLGQGPEFLTYFQNEAQLEKSRLLSDRFSAERPKGSFSTLEIQRTEQGDSAMYLCASSPLGPRGDTQYFGPGTRLTVL.

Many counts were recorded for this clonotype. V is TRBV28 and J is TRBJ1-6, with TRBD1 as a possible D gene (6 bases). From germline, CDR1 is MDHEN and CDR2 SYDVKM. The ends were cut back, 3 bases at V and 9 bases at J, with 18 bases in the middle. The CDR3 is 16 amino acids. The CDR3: CASSLPTVGGGSPLHF. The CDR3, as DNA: TGTGCCAGCAGTTTGCCCACGGTAGGGGGTGGTTCACCCCTCCACTTT.

In DNA, the CDR3 is TGTGCCAGCAGCTTAGTTAGCTCTGGAAACACCATATATTTT. Its translation is CASSLVSSGNTIYF. The rearrangement links TRBV7-2 to TRBJ1-3; D call uncertain. Germline CDR1 SGHTA, CDR2 FQGNSA. CDR3 length: 14 residues. V was cut by 1 base and J by 0 bases, with 4 bases left in between.

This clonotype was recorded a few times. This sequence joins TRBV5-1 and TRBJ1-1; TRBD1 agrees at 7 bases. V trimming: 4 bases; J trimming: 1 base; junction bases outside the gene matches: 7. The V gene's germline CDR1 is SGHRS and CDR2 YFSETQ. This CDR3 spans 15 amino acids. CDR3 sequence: CASSPMGQTNTEAFF. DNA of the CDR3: TGCGCCAGCAGCCCCATGGGACAGACGAACACTGAAGCTTTCTTT.

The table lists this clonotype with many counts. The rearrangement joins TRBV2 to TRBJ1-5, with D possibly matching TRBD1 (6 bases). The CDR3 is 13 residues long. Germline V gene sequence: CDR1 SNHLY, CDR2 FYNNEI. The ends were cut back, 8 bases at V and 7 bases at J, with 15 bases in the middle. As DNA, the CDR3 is TGTGCCAGCTCAGGGGACCCGAGGCAGCCCCAGCATTTT. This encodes CASSGDPRQPQHF.